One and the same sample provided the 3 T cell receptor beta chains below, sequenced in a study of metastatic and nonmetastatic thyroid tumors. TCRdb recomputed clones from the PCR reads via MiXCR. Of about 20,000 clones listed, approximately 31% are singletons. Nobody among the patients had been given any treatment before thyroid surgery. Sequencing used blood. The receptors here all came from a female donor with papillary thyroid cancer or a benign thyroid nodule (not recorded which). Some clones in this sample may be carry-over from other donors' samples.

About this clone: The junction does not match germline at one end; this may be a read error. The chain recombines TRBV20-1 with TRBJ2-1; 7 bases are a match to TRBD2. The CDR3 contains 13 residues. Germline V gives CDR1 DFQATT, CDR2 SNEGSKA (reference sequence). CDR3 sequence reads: CSASGLAGREQSF. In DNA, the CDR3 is TGCAGTGCTAGTGGGTTAGCGGGTAGGGAGCAGTCCTTC.

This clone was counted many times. The CDR3 reads CASSIDRDRDREQFF. The CDR3 nucleotides are TGTGCCAGTAGTATAGACCGGGACAGGGATCGGGAGCAGTTCTTC. The chain uses TRBV19 and TRBJ2-1; TRBD1 agrees at 9 bases. Germline-derived CDR1 and CDR2 are LNHDA and SQIVND (reference sequence). V lost 0 bases, J lost 10 bases, and 7 bases stayed unmatched. The CDR3 is made up of 15 amino acids.

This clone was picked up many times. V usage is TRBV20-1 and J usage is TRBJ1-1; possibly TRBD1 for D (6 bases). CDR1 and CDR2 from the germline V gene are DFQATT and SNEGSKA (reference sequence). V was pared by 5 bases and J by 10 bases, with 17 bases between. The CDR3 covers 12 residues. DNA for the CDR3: TGCAGTGCTTCCTACAGGGACAAGGGAGCTTTCTTT. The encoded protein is CSASYRDKGAFF.